This is a list of T cell receptor beta chains from one sample in a study of cytomegalovirus exposure and HLA in healthy donors. Repertoires were generated with immunoSEQ multiplex PCR, while TCRdb's copy carries only in-frame clones and drops some. The sample lists about 170,000 clones; less than 85% were seen once. The specimen was PBMCs. These receptors all stem from a boy younger than 10 in good health and CMV-seronegative. The CDR3 runs from the conserved cysteine through the conserved F or W. A D gene is named only where the DNA matches it firmly. Some rows mark clone size as missing; the rest say once, few, many or name a class of expanded clone.

>TRBJ2-1|-|TRBV21-1|-
TGTGCCAGGTCTACCGGGACTCAACAAACCCTCTCCTACAATGAGCAGTTCTTC
CARSTGTQQTLSYNEQFF
>TRBJ2-2|-|TRBV19|-
TGTGCCAGTAGTATAGATCCAGGGCAGCACACCGGGGAGCTGTTTTTT
CASSIDPGQHTGELFF
>TRBJ1-1|-|TRBV7-8|TRBD1
TGTGCCAGCAGCCCCGGACAGGGCGAAACTGAAGCTTTCTTT
CASSPGQGETEAFF
>TRBJ2-5|-|TRBV5-1|-
TGCGCCAGCAGCTTGCCGGGGGAGACCCAGTACTTC
CASSLPGETQYF
>TRBJ2-7|-|TRBV5-4|TRBD1
TGTGCCAGCAGCTTATCCGGGACAGGGGCCTACGAGCAGTACTTC
CASSLSGTGAYEQYF
>TRBJ2-6|-|TRBV10-2|-
TGCGCCAGCAGGGGGTGGCAGGACCAGAGGGGGGGGGCCAACGTCCTGACTTTC
CASRGWQDQRGGANVLTF
>TRBJ2-7|-|TRBV20-1|TRBD1
TGCAGTTACAGGGGTCCCTACGAGCAGTACTTC
CSYRGPYEQYF
>TRBJ2-7|few|TRBV19|TRBD1
TGTGCCAGTAGTGACCCACAGGGGGCAGGCTTCAACGAGCAGTACTTC
CASSDPQGAGFNEQYF
>TRBJ2-1|-|TRBV10-3|-
TGTGCCATCAGTGCCAGGAATATCTACAATGAGCAGTTCTTC
CAISARNIYNEQFF
>TRBJ2-2|-|TRBV18|TRBD2
TGTGCCAGCTCCCCCACCACGGCGCAGGCGGGGGCGAACACCGGGGAGCTGTTTTTT
CASSPTTAQAGANTGELFF
>TRBJ2-1|-|TRBV29-1|-
TGCAGCGTTGACAAACAGGGAATGTACAATGAGCAGTTCTTC
CSVDKQGMYNEQFF
>TRBJ1-5|once|TRBV28|-
TGTGCCAGCAGATTGTACGCCTATAGCAATCAGCCCCAGCATTTT
CASRLYAYSNQPQHF
>TRBJ2-1|few|TRBV27|TRBD1
TGTGCCAGCAGTTTAGGGACAGTCCTATACAATGAGCAGTTCTTC
CASSLGTVLYNEQFF
>TRBJ1-3|-|TRBV5-1|TRBD1
TGCGCCAGCAGAGAGACAGGGCATGGAAACACCATATATTTT
CASRETGHGNTIYF
>TRBJ1-2|-|TRBV5-1|-
TGCGCCAGCAGCCTCCTCGACAGGACATCAGAGGACTATGGCTACACCTTC
CASSLLDRTSEDYGYTF
>TRBJ1-1|-|TRBV9|TRBD1
TGTGCCAGCAGCGTAGAAGGGACAGGGAACACTGAAGCTTTCTTT
CASSVEGTGNTEAFF
>TRBJ1-5|once|TRBV5-1|TRBD1
TGCGCCAGCAGCTTGGGACAGGGGGCAAAACAGCCCCAGCATTTT
CASSLGQGAKQPQHF
>TRBJ1-4|-|TRBV28|-
TGTGCCAGCAGTTTTATCGTAGGACAGATGGCAACTAATGAAAAACTGTTTTTT
CASSFIVGQMATNEKLFF
>TRBJ2-7|-|TRBV19|TRBD2
TGTGCCACAAGGAGGACTAGCGGGAGTCCCGCCTACGAGCAGTACTTC
CATRRTSGSPAYEQYF
>TRBJ1-5|few|TRBV13|TRBD1
TGTGCCAGCAGCAAGGACAGGGTTGGTCAGCCCCAGCATTTT
CASSKDRVGQPQHF
>TRBJ1-4|once|TRBV19|-
TGTGCCAGTAGCCCCCGGCAGGGTGATGCAACTAATGAAAAACTGTTTTTT
CASSPRQGDATNEKLFF
>TRBJ2-4|-|TRBV13|TRBD2
TGTGCCAGCAGCTTACTAGCGGAAAACATTCAGTACTTC
CASSLLAENIQYF
>TRBJ1-1|-|TRBV5-4|-
TGTGCCAGCAGCTTGGGGGGGCCGGAAACTTTCTTT
CASSLGGPETFF
>TRBJ2-1|few|TRBV30|TRBD2
TGTGCCTGGAGTCATTCTTCCGGGACTAGCGGGGTTTCCTCCTACAATGAGCAGTTCTTC
CAWSHSSGTSGVSSYNEQFF
>TRBJ1-5|-|TRBV28|TRBD1
TGTGCCAGCAGTGAAGGGGACAGGGGGGACAATCAGCCCCAGCATTTT
CASSEGDRGDNQPQHF
>TRBJ2-4|-|TRBV29-1|TRBD2
TGCAGCTTCCTCCAATGGGAGGGGAACATTCAGTACTTC
CSFLQWEGNIQYF
>TRBJ1-2|-|TRBV7-9|TRBD1
TGTGCCAGCAGCTTAGCCGGGACAGAAATTATTTGGGGCTACACCTTC
CASSLAGTEIIWGYTF
>TRBJ1-1|once|TRBV19|TRBD1
TGTGCCAGTAGTGGGACAGGGTTTGACACTGAAGCTTTCTTT
CASSGTGFDTEAFF
>TRBJ1-2|-|TRBV11-2|TRBD1
TGTGCCAGCAGCTTAGCACAGGGGTATGGCTACACCTTC
CASSLAQGYGYTF
>TRBJ1-2|-|TRBV9|TRBD1
TGTGCCAGCAGTGGACAGGGGAACTATGGCTACACCTTC
CASSGQGNYGYTF